Listed here are 21 T cell receptor beta chains from one sample, sequenced in a study of long-term antiretroviral therapy in people with HIV (dated by TCRdb to between 2020 and 2023). Sequencing of the TRB variable region was done with the immunoSEQ hsTCRB v3.0 assay at survey level resolution. TCRdb took over this immuneACCESS table, retaining in-frame rearrangements with V and J assigned. Such tables are incomplete; in checked studies, under half of the missing clones stem from an unresolved V gene, and the remainder is unexplained. The sample has 25,000 to 30,000 clones on record, approximately 93% of them singletons. The top ten clonotypes cover about 9.4% of the sample. The specimen was unsorted PBMCs, collected 6.2 years after starting antiretroviral therapy. The receptors were sampled from a man aged 35 to 55 with HIV.

The chain recombines TRBV7-6 with TRBJ2-5; weak D call: TRBD2 (5 bases). This CDR3 has 13 residues. Trimming took off 3 bases at V and 4 bases at J, with 9 bases between the two ends. Germline V gene sequence: CDR1 SGHVS, CDR2 FNYEAQ. The chain's CDR3 is CASSFTRGETQYF. The CDR3 DNA is TGTGCCAGCAGCTTCACTCGGGGAGAGACCCAGTACTTC.

This rearrangement joins TRBV9 to TRBJ2-3; D is perhaps TRBD1 (5 bases). Germline CDR1 and CDR2: SGDLS and YYNGEE. Trimming cost V 3 bases and J 2 bases, with 13 bases left between them. The CDR3 loop spans 15 amino acids. The CDR3 reads CASSGVGAFTDTQYF. CDR3 DNA sequence: TGTGCCAGCAGCGGAGTTGGGGCGTTCACAGATACGCAGTATTTT. The entire variable domain, with the rest obtained from reference TRBV9 and TRBJ2-3, is as follows: DSGVTQTPKHLITATGQRVTLRCSPRSGDLSVYWYQQSLDQGLQFLIQYYNGEERAKGNILERFSAQQFPDLHSELNLSSLELGDSALYFCASSGVGAFTDTQYFGPGTRLTVL.

This chain uses TRBV15 with TRBJ1-5; unclear D gene. The germline CDR1 and CDR2 sequences are LNHNV and YYDKDF (reference sequence). Trimming left V 1 base short and J 6 bases short, with 13 bases between. This CDR3 is built from 15 residues. CDR3 region: CATSRGDSSSQPQHF. As DNA, the CDR3 is TGTGCCACCAGCAGAGGGGATTCGTCCAGTCAGCCCCAGCATTTT.

The chain carries TRBV5-4 and TRBJ2-3; 7 nucleotides line up with TRBD1. This CDR3 spans 17 amino acids. J gave up 0 bases and V 0 bases, and 7 bases lay outside the gene matches. CDR1 is SGHNT, CDR2 YYREEE, per germline (reference sequence). CDR3 loop: CASSLGQGLTSTDTQYF. The DNA for the CDR3 is TGTGCCAGCAGCTTGGGACAGGGATTAACTAGCACAGATACGCAGTATTTT.

V is TRBV6-6 and J is TRBJ1-6, with a possible D match to TRBD1 (5 bases). The CDR3 is 14 residues long. V dropped 2 bases and J dropped 6 bases, with 8 bases sitting between them. Germline loops: CDR1 MNHNY, CDR2 SVGAGI (reference sequence). CDR3: CASSYGQPNSPLHF. Here the CDR3 DNA reads TGTGCCAGCAGTTACGGACAACCTAATTCACCCCTCCACTTT.

This chain uses TRBV18 with TRBJ1-2; 7 nucleotides line up with TRBD1. CDR3 length equals 14 residues. Germline CDR1 is KGHSH and CDR2 is LQKENI. Unmatched junction bases numbered 4, after V lost 3 bases and J lost 3 bases. The CDR3 here is CASSPGQLDYGYTF. CDR3 bases: TGTGCCAGCTCACCGGGACAGTTGGACTATGGCTACACCTTC.

J is TRBJ1-1 and V is TRBV28, with D hard to call. The V and J ends lost 8 bases and 6 bases respectively, with 13 bases between them. This CDR3 is 12 amino acids long. Germline loops: CDR1 MDHEN, CDR2 SYDVKM. The CDR3 loop is CASGPPGPEAFF. The DNA for the CDR3 is TGTGCCAGCGGGCCCCCGGGCCCTGAAGCTTTCTTT.

The rearrangement uses TRBV7-9 and TRBJ2-5; no clear D. V was pared by 5 bases and J by 5 bases, with 15 bases between. The CDR3 has 14 amino acids. Germline-derived CDR1 and CDR2 are SEHNR and FQNEAQ (reference sequence). CDR3 in DNA: TGTGCCAGCAGCCGCCCCGCCGCCCGGGAGACCCAGTACTTC. Protein: CASSRPAARETQYF.

The chain uses TRBV9 and TRBJ2-7; 10 nucleotides agree with TRBD1. The V and J ends lost 0 bases and 4 bases, in that order; junction bases with no gene match: 7. The V gene's germline CDR1 is SGDLS and CDR2 YYNGEE. The CDR3 covers 16 residues. For the CDR3, the DNA is TGTGCCAGCAGCGTAGATACGGGACAGGGGTATTACGAGCAGTACTTC. This translates into CASSVDTGQGYYEQYF.

V usage is TRBV19 and J usage is TRBJ2-2, with D possibly TRBD1 on 6 matching bases. V lost 2 bases and J lost 7, with 11 bases in between. Germline CDR1 LNHDA, CDR2 SQIVND (reference sequence). CDR3 length: 14 amino acids. The CDR3 sequence is CASSITEQGGELFF. The CDR3, as DNA: TGTGCCAGTAGTATAACTGAACAGGGCGGGGAGCTGTTTTTT. Supplemented by reference TRBV19 and TRBJ2-2, the full variable domain reads DGGITQSPKYLFRKEGQNVTLSCEQNLNHDAMYWYRQDPGQGLRLIYYSQIVNDFQKGDIAEGYSVSREKKESFPLTVTSAQKNPTAFYLCASSITEQGGELFFGEGSRLTVL.

The V gene is TRBV2, the J gene TRBJ1-4; 12 bases are a match to TRBD1. The V gene end was trimmed by 6 bases and the J gene end by 6 bases; junction bases not matched to a gene: 11. This CDR3 contains 17 residues. The germline CDR1 and CDR2 sequences are SNHLY and FYNNEI. CDR3 sequence: CASSRWGQGAIDEKLFF. The CDR3 coding sequence is TGTGCCAGCAGCCGTTGGGGACAGGGGGCTATTGATGAAAAACTGTTTTTT.

The DNA for the CDR3 is TGTGCCAGCAGTTACTGGACAGCGAACACCGGGGAGCTGTTTTTT. Translating gives CASSYWTANTGELFF. The V and J genes are TRBV6-5 and TRBJ2-2, with D possibly matching TRBD1 (6 bases). This CDR3 is built from 15 residues. The V gene's germline CDR1 is MNHEY and CDR2 SVGAGI. V lost 1 base, J lost 0 bases, and 6 bases lay in between.

V usage is TRBV29-1 and J usage is TRBJ2-7; 8 nucleotides line up with TRBD1. J was trimmed by 1 base and V by 7 bases; bases with no gene match: 3. Germline CDR1 reads SQVTM; CDR2 reads ANQGSEA. The CDR3 is 12 amino acids. The CDR3 DNA reads TGCAGCGCCGGACAGGGTTCCTACGAGCAGTACTTC. It is translated as CSAGQGSYEQYF.

The chain joins TRBV28 to TRBJ2-6; tentatively, D is TRBD2 (5 bases). From germline, CDR1 is MDHEN and CDR2 SYDVKM. The CDR3 has 15 residues. V lost 5 bases to trimming and J lost 1 base, with 9 bases between them. The CDR3 reads CASSLTGSGANVLTF. The CDR3 bases are TGTGCCAGCAGTCTTACGGGGTCTGGGGCCAACGTCCTGACTTTC.

This rearrangement joins TRBV15 to TRBJ2-7; D is unclear. Germline V gene sequence: CDR1 LNHNV, CDR2 YYDKDF (reference sequence). Trimming cost V 0 bases and J 3 bases, with 12 bases left between them. The length of the CDR3 is 15 residues. The CDR3 nucleotides read TGTGCCACCAGCAGAGAGAAGGGTACATTCTACGAGCAGTACTTC. It specifies CATSREKGTFYEQYF.

The chain uses TRBV30 and TRBJ2-7, with D tentatively TRBD1 or TRBD2 (5 bases each). CDR1 and CDR2 from the germline V gene are GTSNPN and SVGIG (reference sequence). This CDR3 has 14 residues. Between the trimmed V and J ends, which lost 4 bases and 8 bases, there was a span of 21 bases. The CDR3 loop reads CAWKWSGRPGKQYF. The CDR3 bases are TGTGCCTGGAAGTGGTCAGGGCGGCCGGGGAAGCAGTACTTC. The variable domain in full, with the rest retrieved from reference TRBV30 and TRBJ2-7, is SQTIHQWPATLVQPVGSPLSLECTVEGTSNPNLYWYRQAAGRGLQLLFYSVGIGQISSEVPQNLSASRPQDRQFILSSKKLLLSDSGFYLCAWKWSGRPGKQYFGPGTRLTVT.

This chain links TRBV19 with TRBJ2-2; the D is unclear. Germline CDR1 is LNHDA and CDR2 is SQIVND (reference sequence). The V gene lost 6 bases and the J gene lost 1 base, with 3 bases spanning the gap. The CDR3 contains 12 residues. DNA for the CDR3: TGTGCCAGTAGGGAGAACACCGGGGAGCTGTTTTTT. Translating it yields CASRENTGELFF. Full variable domain (rest looked up from reference TRBV19 and TRBJ2-2): DGGITQSPKYLFRKEGQNVTLSCEQNLNHDAMYWYRQDPGQGLRLIYYSQIVNDFQKGDIAEGYSVSREKKESFPLTVTSAQKNPTAFYLCASRENTGELFFGEGSRLTVL.

The rearrangement links TRBV5-1 to TRBJ2-1; D uncertain. Trimming pared 5 bases from V and 6 bases from J, leaving 12 bases between. In germline, CDR1 is SGHRS, CDR2 YFSETQ. There are 13 residues in the CDR3. The CDR3: CASRHLSSNEQFF. The CDR3 DNA reads TGCGCCAGCAGACACTTATCTAGCAATGAGCAGTTCTTC.

CDR3 residues: CASSLRPAFVSYNEQFF. In nucleotides, the CDR3 is TGTGCCAGCAGCTTAAGGCCGGCGTTTGTCTCCTACAATGAGCAGTTCTTC. The genes are TRBV7-2 and TRBJ2-1; unclear D gene. The CDR3 contains 17 residues. CDR1 is SGHTA and CDR2 is FQGNSA in the germline V gene. V was pared by 2 bases and J by 0 bases, with 14 bases between.

This chain links TRBV10-3 with TRBJ2-3, with D perhaps TRBD2 (7 bases). V dropped 0 bases and J dropped 5 bases, with 12 bases sitting between them. Germline V gene sequence: CDR1 ENHRY, CDR2 SYGVKD. The CDR3 runs 15 residues. This chain's CDR3 is CAISESAGAKDTQYF. The CDR3, as DNA: TGTGCCATCAGTGAGTCGGCGGGGGCAAAAGATACGCAGTATTTT.

The rearrangement links TRBV6-5 to TRBJ1-1; D gene ambiguous. CDR3 size: 14 residues. CDR1 is MNHEY and CDR2 is SVGAGI in the germline V gene. V dropped 4 bases and J dropped 7 bases, with 16 bases sitting between them. The CDR3 region is CASSLSWTDYEAFF. The CDR3 DNA reads TGTGCCAGCAGTTTATCCTGGACGGACTATGAAGCTTTCTTT.